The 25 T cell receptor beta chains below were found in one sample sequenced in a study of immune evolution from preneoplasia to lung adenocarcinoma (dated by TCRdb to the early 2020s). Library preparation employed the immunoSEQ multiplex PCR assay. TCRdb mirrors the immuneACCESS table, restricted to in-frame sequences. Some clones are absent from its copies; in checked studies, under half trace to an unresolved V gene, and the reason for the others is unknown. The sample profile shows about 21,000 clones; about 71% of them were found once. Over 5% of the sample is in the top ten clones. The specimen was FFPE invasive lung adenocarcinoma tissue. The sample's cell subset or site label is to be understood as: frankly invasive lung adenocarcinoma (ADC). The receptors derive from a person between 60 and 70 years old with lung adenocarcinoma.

The CDR3 bases are TGTGCCAGCAGCTTGCAGCGGCAGAACACTGAAGCTTTCTTT. As protein: CASSLQRQNTEAFF. This rearrangement joins TRBV5-5 to TRBJ1-1; D not certain. Trimming shortened V by 1 base and J by 1 base, and 8 bases separated the two germline ends. Germline-derived CDR1 and CDR2 are SGHKS and YYEKEE (reference sequence). This CDR3 has 14 residues.

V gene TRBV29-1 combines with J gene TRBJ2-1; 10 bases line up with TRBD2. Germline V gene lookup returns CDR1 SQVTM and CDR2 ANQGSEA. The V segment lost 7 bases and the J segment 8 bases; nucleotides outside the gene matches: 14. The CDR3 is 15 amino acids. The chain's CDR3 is CSGGSRLAGVDEQFF. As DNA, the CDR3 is TGCAGCGGTGGGTCTAGGCTAGCGGGAGTTGATGAGCAGTTCTTC.

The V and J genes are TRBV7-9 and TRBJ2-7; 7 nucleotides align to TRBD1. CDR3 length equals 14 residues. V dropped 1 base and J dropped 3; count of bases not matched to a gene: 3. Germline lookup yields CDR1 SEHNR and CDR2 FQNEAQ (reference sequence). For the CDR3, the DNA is TGTGCCAGCAGCTTAGGCTCAGGGGGCTACGAGCAGTACTTC. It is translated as CASSLGSGGYEQYF.

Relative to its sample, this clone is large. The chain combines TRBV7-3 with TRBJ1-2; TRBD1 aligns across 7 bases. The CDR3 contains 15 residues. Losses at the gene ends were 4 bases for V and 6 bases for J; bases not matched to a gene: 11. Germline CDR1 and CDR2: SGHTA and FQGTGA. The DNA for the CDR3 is TGTGCCAGCAGCTCAACCCCGGGACAGACTAATGGCTACACCTTC. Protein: CASSSTPGQTNGYTF.

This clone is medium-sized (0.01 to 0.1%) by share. CDR3 in DNA: TGTGCCAGCAGTTCCCCCGATGGCTACACCTTC. This translates into CASSSPDGYTF. This chain uses TRBV9 with TRBJ1-2, with no clear D. The germline V and J ends were trimmed by 5 bases and 6 bases, with 8 bases remaining between them. Germline V gene lookup returns CDR1 SGDLS and CDR2 YYNGEE. The CDR3 sequence is 11 residues long.

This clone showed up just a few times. The CDR3 DNA sequence: TGCGCCAGCAGCGCGGGGGCAAATAGCAATCAGCCCCAGCATTTT. It is translated as CASSAGANSNQPQHF. V is TRBV5-1 and J is TRBJ1-5; the D gene is possibly TRBD1 (6 bases). Trimming left V 4 bases short and J 0 bases short, with 11 bases between. This CDR3 is built from 15 residues. CDR1 and CDR2 from the germline V gene are SGHRS and YFSETQ.

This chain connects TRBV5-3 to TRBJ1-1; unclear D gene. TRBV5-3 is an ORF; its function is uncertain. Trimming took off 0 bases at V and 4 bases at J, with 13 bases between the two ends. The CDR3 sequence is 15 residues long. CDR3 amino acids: CARSLVVDVGTEAFF. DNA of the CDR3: TGTGCCAGAAGCTTGGTGGTAGACGTGGGCACTGAAGCTTTCTTT.

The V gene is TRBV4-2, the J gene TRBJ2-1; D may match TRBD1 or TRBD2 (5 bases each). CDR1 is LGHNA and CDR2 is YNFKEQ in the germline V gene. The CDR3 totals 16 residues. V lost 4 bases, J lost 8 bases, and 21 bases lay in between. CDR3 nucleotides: TGTGCCAGCAGCCCCCAAGATATGGGGGTGTACGATGAGCAGTTCTTC. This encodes CASSPQDMGVYDEQFF.

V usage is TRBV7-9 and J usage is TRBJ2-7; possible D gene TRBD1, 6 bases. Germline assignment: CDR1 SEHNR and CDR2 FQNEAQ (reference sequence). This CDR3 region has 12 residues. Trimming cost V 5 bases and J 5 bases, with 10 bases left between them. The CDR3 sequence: CASSRTGHEQYF. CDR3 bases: TGTGCCAGCAGCCGCACAGGGCACGAGCAGTACTTC.

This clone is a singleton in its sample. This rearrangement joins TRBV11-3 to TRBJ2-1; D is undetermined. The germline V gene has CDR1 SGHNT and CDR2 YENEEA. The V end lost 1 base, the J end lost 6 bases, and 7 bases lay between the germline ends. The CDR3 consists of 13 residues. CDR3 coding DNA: TGTGCCAGCAGCTTAGCGGCTAGCAATGAGCAGTTCTTC. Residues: CASSLAASNEQFF.

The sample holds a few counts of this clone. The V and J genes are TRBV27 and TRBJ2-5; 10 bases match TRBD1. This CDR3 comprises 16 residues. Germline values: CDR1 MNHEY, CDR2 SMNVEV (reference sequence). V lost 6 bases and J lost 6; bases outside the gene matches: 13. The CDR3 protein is CASSLMGTGDLKTQYF. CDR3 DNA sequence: TGTGCCAGCAGCCTTATGGGGACAGGGGATTTGAAGACCCAGTACTTC.

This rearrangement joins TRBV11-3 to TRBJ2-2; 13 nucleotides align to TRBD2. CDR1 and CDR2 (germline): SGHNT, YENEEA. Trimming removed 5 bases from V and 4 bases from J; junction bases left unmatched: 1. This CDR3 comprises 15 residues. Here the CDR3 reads CASSRTSGSTGELFF. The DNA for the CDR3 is TGTGCCAGCAGCCGGACTAGCGGGAGCACCGGGGAGCTGTTTTTT.

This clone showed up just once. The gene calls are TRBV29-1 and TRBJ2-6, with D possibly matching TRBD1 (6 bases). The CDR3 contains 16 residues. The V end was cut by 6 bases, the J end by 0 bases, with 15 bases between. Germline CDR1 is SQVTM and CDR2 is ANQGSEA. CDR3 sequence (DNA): TGCAGCGTGAGGGGACACCCGATCTCTGGGGCCAACGTCCTGACTTTC. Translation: CSVRGHPISGANVLTF.

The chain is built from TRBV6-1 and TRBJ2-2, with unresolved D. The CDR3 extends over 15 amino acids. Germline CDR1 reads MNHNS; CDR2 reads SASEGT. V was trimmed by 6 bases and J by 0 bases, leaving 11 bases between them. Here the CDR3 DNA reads TGTGCCAGCAGCCGGACCGGTACGAACACCGGGGAGCTGTTTTTT. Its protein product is CASSRTGTNTGELFF.

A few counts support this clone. CDR3 coding DNA: TGTGCCAGCAGCTCATTATGGTACAATGAGCAGTTCTTC. Translated, it gives CASSSLWYNEQFF. The chain joins TRBV5-6 to TRBJ2-1, with D uncertain. CDR3 length equals 13 residues. Trimming shortened V by 3 bases and J by 4 bases, and 8 bases separated the two germline ends. The V gene's germline CDR1 is SGHDT and CDR2 YYEEEE.

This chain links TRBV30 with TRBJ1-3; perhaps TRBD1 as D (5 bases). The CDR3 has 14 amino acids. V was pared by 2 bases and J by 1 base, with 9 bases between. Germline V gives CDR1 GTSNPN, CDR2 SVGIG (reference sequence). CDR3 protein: CAWSTSGSGNTIYF. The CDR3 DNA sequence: TGTGCCTGGAGTACCTCAGGGTCTGGAAACACCATATATTTT.

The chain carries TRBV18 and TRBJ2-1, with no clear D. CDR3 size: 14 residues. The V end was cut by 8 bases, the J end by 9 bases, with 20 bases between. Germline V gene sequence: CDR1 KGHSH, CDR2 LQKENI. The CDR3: CASLRVSQLVEQFF. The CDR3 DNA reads TGTGCCAGCCTCCGGGTCTCACAGTTGGTTGAGCAGTTCTTC.

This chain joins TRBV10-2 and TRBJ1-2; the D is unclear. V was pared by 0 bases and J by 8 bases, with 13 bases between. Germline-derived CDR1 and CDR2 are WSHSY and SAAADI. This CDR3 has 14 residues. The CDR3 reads CASSESLGRRGYTF. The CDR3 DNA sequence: TGCGCCAGCAGTGAGTCGTTGGGTCGGCGCGGCTACACCTTC.

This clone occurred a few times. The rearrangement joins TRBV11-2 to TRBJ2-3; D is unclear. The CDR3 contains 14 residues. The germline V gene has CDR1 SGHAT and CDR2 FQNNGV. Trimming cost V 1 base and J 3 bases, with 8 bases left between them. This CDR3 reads CASSLVGTTDTQYF. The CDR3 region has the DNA TGTGCCAGCAGCTTAGTAGGCACAACAGATACGCAGTATTTT.

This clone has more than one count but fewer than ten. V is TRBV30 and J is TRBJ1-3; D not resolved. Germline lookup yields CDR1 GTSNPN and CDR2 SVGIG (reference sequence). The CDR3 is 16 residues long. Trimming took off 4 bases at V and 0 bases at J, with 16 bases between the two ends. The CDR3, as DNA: TGTGCCTGGACCTCACCGGGGTCGAACTCTGGAAACACCATATATTTT. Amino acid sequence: CAWTSPGSNSGNTIYF.

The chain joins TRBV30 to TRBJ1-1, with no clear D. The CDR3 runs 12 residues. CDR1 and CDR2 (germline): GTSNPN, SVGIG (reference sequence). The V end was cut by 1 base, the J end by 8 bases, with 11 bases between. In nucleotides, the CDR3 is TGTGCCTGGAGTGGTCAGGCTAGAGAAGCTTTCTTT. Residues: CAWSGQAREAFF.

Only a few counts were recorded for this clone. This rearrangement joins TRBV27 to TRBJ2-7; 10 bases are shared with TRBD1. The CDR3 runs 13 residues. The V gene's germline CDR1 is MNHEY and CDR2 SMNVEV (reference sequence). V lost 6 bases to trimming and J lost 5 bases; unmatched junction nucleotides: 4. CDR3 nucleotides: TGTGCCAGCAGCGACAGGGGGCTTGACGAGCAGTACTTC. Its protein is CASSDRGLDEQYF.

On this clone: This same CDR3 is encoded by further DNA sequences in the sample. CDR3 loop: CAWSVVGVGYEKLFF. CDR3 DNA sequence: TGTGCCTGGAGTGTTGTAGGGGTCGGTTATGAAAAACTGTTTTTT. The V gene is TRBV30, the J gene TRBJ1-4; TRBD1 is a possible D gene (5 bases). V was clipped by 0 bases and J by 6 bases, with 14 bases between them. The CDR3 totals 15 residues. Germline-derived CDR1 and CDR2 are GTSNPN and SVGIG (reference sequence).

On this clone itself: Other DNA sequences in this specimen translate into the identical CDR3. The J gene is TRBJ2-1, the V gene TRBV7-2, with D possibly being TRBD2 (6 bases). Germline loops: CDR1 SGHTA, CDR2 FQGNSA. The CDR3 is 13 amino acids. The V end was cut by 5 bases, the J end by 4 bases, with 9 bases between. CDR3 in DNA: TGTGCCAGCAGCCTGACTAGTTACAATGAGCAGTTCTTC. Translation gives CASSLTSYNEQFF. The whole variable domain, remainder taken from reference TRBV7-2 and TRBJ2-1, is GAGVSQSPSNKVTEKGKDVELRCDPISGHTALYWYRQSLGQGLEFLIYFQGNSAPDKSGLPSDRFSAERTGGSVSTLTIQRTQQEDSAVYLCASSLTSYNEQFFGPGTRLTVL.

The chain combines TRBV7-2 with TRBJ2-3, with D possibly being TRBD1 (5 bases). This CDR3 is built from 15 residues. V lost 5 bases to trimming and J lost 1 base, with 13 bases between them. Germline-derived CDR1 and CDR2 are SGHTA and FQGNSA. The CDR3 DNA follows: TGTGCCAGCAGCATATACAGGTCACGCACAGATACGCAGTATTTT. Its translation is CASSIYRSRTDTQYF.